This entry features one TCR beta chain sequence. Its target antigen remains unknown. No much larger clonotype is one base removed from it; base qualities were not supplied. This sample was taken from a study of beta chain features in type 1 diabetes (dated 2018 in TCRdb). A note on the overall study: Mean age, gender distribution, total cell number and subset yield did not differ between patients and healthy donors. Naive and central memory subsets were obtained from all 28 donors, but regulatory and stem cell-like memory subsets were isolated from only 8 patients and roughly eight healthy donors. A total of around 100 million sorted cells were examined across all samples, and RNA yield correlated strongly with the number of cells per subset. In the study, recently diagnosed type 1 diabetes patients and matched healthy donors were compared on the TCRB repertoires of their sorted circulating CD4+ T cell subsets. General study outcomes and caveats: Shorter templates might be favored by PCR, yet because patient and control samples were amplified and corrected together, any such skew would affect both groups equally. Naive, central memory and regulatory TCRB repertoires appeared to be more similar among patients than among healthy donors. Because small numbers of individuals were included in the HLA sub-analyses, any influence of HLA type on TCRB rearrangement was left unresolved. Sequencing cDNA rather than genomic DNA could over-represent highly expressing activated cells, although activation and CD3 levels did not differ between groups. In all four CD4+ subsets, TCRB CDR3 length was moderately but significantly shorter in type 1 diabetes patients. At VDJ recombination sites, type 1 diabetes patients had fewer insertions and more deleted nucleotides, which implies abnormalities in thymic rearrangement.

The germline V gene (reference sequence) gives CDR1 as LNHNV and CDR2 as YYDKDF. The CDR3 contains 14 residues, cysteine and phenylalanine counted. The retained sequence is limited to the CDR3, 42 bases, with the frame set at the first base. The junction carries 10 bases between V and J, which are trimmed by 5 bases and 2 bases respectively. Each donor gave one peripheral blood draw, averaging approximately 110 mL, which was collected into heparinised tubes. A BD FACSAria II and a panel including CD45RO, CCR7, CD25, CD127, CD95 and CD27 were used to sort naive, central memory, regulatory and stem cell-like memory CD4+ T cells. Every sorted population had a purity above 95%. PBMCs were isolated right away by Lymphoprep density gradient centrifugation and were stained directly, without culture. To minimize batch effects, samples were stained and sorted in pairs, one healthy donor with one patient per experiment.

The High Capacity cDNA Reverse Transcription Kit was used to reverse transcribe all of the isolated RNA, meaning that expressed TCRB transcripts were what got sequenced. Deep immunoSEQ sequencing was performed on naive, central memory and regulatory T cell samples, with an average of around 3.4 million total reads per sample. Sorted cells were lysed in RLT buffer and RNA was extracted with DNase-treated RNeasy Micro or Mini kits, depending on cell number. Each cell subset was processed separately to prevent cross-contamination, with patient and healthy donor samples processed together. The immunoSEQ multiplex PCR was used to amplify TCRB sequences from cDNA, generating 87-bp fragments that spanned the CDR3 region. Amplicons were sequenced on the Illumina HiSeq platform. As for how the authors treated the data: Synthetic template baselines were used to correct PCR bias computationally, reads within Hamming distance 2 were collapsed together, and singletons that could not be merged were discarded. Reads were aligned against IMGT so that V, D and J genes, CDR3 length and insertions or deletions at six rearrangement sites could be assigned. Within each subset, clonotype counts were normalized to the number of sorted cells before true diversity and Gini coefficients were calculated with the tcR R package. The overlap coefficient, calculated on TCRB nucleotide sequences, was used to measure repertoire sharing. TCRdb limited this immuneACCESS table to in-frame rearrangements with V and J called. A share of clones is missing; checked studies link under half to unresolved V genes, and the rest is unexplained. V, J and clone size are those of that table, while D and trimming were read from the DNA. This sample has under 50,000 clones in its table, and 66% of those were observed once. About 2% of the sample lies in the top ten.

Input material: Tregs from blood. The meaning of the sample's cell subset or site label: regulatory CD4+ T cells. This receptor was obtained from a woman under 30 with type 1 diabetes. Recombination joined TRBV15 with TRBJ1-5, with no confidently assigned D gene. CDR3 loop: CATSWVRGNQPQHF. In nucleotide form, the sequence is TGTGCCACCAGCTGGGTTCGGGGCAATCAGCCCCAGCATTTT.